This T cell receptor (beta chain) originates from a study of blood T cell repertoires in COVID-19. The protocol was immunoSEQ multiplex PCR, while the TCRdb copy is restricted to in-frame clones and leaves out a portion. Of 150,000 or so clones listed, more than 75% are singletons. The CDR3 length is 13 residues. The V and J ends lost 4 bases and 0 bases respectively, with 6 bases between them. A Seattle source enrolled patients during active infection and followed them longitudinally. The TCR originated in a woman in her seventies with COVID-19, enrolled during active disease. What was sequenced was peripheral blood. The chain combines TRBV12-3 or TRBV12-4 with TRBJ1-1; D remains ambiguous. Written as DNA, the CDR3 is TGTGCCAGCAGTTCCTCGGTGAACACTGAAGCTTTCTTT. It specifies CASSSSVNTEAFF.